The present T cell receptor beta chain was sequenced within a study of blood T cell repertoires in COVID-19. Study-wide background: From the United States, Italy and Spain came samples of acute and convalescent COVID-19. Nucleic acid was either cDNA or gDNA, and it came from T cells, B-cell-depleted T cells, or PBMCs.

The V gene end was trimmed by 3 bases and the J gene end by 7 bases; junction bases not matched to a gene: 1. Germline values: CDR1 MRHNA, CDR2 SNTAGT. CDR3 length: 12 amino acids. This clone has only a few counts. Authors' analysis steps: Reference gene primer amplification yielded estimated nucleated cell counts. The method was immunoSEQ multiplex PCR; TCRdb's version includes in-frame clones alone and lacks a portion of them. V and J calls and clone size are copied from that table; D and trimming were computed from the DNA. Among over 250,000 clones listed, roughly four fifths were seen once. The clonotype comes from a woman aged 45-60 years who had recovered from COVID-19. This chain joins TRBV6-4 and TRBJ1-2, with 8 positions matching TRBD1. The sequenced material came from peripheral blood. CDR3: CASSEQGAGYTF. DNA of the CDR3: TGTGCCAGCAGTGAGCAGGGGGCTGGCTACACCTTC.